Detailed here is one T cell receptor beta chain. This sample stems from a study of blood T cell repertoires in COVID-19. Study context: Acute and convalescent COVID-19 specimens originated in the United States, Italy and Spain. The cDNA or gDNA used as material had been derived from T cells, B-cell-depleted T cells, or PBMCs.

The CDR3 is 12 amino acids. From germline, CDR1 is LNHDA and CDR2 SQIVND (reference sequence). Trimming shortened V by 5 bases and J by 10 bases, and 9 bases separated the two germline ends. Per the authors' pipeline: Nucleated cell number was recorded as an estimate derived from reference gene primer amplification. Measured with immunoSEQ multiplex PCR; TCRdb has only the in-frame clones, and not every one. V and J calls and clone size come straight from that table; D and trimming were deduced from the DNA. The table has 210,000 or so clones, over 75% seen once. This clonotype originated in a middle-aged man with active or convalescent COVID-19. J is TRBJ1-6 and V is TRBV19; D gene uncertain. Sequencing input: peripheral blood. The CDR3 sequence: CASSRRNSPLHF. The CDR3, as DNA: TGTGCCAGTAGTCGCAGAAACTCACCCCTCCACTTT.